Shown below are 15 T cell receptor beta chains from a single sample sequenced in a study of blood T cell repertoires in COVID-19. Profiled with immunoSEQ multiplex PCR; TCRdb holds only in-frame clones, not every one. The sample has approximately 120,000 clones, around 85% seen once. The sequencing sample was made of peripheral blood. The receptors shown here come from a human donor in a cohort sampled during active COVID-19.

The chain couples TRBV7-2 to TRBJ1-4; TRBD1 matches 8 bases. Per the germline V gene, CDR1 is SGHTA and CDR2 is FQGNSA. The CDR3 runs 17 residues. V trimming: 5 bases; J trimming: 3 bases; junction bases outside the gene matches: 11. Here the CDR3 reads CASSTATTGAANEKLFF. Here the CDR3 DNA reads TGTGCCAGCAGCACAGCAACGACAGGGGCAGCTAATGAAAAACTGTTTTTT.

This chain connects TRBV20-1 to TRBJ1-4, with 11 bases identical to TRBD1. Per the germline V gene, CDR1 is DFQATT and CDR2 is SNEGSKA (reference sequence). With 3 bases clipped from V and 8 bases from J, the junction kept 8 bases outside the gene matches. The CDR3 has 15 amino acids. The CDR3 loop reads CSASSPGTGGEKLFF. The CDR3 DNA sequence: TGCAGTGCTAGTTCGCCCGGGACAGGGGGAGAAAAACTGTTTTTT.

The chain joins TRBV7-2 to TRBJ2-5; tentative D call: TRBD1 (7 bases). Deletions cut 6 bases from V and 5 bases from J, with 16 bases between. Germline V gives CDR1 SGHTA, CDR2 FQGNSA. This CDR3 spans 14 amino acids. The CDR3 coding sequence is TGTGCCAGCAGTCCGCAGGGGGGTCGGGAGACCCAGTACTTC. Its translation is CASSPQGGRETQYF.

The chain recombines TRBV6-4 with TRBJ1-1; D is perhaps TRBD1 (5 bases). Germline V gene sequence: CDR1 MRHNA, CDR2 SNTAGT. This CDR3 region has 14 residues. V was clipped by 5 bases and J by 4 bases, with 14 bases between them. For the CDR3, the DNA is TGTGCCAGCAGTACGGGGGTGGCGGGCACTGAAGCTTTCTTT. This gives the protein CASSTGVAGTEAFF.

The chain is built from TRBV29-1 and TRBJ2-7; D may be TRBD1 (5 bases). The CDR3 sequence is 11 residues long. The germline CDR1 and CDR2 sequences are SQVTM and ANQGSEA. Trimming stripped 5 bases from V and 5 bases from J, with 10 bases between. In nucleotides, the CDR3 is TGCAGCGTTCTCCAGGGTAACGAGCAGTACGTC. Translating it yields CSVLQGNEQYV.

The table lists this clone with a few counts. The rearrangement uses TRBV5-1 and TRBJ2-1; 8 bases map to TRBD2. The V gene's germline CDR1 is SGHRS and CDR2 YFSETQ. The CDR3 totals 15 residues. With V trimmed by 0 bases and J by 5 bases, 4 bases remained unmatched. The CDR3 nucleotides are TGCGCCAGCAGCTTGGTGGCGGGAGGCGACAATGAGCAGTTCTTC. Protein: CASSLVAGGDNEQFF. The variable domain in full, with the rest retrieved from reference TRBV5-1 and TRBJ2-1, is KAGVTQTPRYLIKTRGQQVTLSCSPISGHRSVSWYQQTPGQGLQFLFEYFSETQRNKGNFPGRFSGRQFSNSRSEMNVSTLELGDSALYLCASSLVAGGDNEQFFGPGTRLTVL.

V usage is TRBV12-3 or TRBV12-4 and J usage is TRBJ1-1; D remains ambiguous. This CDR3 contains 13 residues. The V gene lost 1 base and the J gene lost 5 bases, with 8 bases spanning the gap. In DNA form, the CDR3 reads TGTGCCAGCAGTTTAGATCGGGGAACTGAAGCTTTCTTT. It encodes CASSLDRGTEAFF.

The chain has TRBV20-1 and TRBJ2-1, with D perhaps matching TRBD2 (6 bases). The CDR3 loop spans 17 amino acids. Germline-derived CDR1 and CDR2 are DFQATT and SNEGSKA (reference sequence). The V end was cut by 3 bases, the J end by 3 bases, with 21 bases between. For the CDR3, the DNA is TGCAGTGCTAGTAGCACCGTTAATAGCGGATACTACAATGAGCAGTTCTTC. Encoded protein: CSASSTVNSGYYNEQFF.

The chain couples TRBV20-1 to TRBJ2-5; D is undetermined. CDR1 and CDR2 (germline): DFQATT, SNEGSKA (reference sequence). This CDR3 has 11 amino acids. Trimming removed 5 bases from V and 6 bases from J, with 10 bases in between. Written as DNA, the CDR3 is TGCAGTGCTCTAGTCCAGAAGACCCAGTACTTC. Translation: CSALVQKTQYF.

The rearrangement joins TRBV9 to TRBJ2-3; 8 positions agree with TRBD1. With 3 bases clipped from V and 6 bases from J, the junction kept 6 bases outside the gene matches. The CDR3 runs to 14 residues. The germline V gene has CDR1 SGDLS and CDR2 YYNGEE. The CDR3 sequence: CASSAGTGRDTQYF. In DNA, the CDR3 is TGTGCCAGCAGCGCTGGGACAGGAAGGGATACGCAGTATTTT.

The CDR3 nucleotides read TGTGCCAGCAGCTTAATTGCATGGGGGCCCGGGGCCAACGTCCTGACTTTC. Protein: CASSLIAWGPGANVLTF. The rearrangement joins TRBV7-9 to TRBJ2-6, with a tentative D call TRBD1 (6 bases). This CDR3 comprises 17 residues. CDR1 is SEHNR and CDR2 is FQNEAQ in the germline V gene (reference sequence). V was trimmed by 2 bases and J by 4 bases, leaving 15 bases between them.

CDR3 protein: CSVGLQGVGGYTF. As DNA, the CDR3 is TGCAGCGTTGGCCTCCAGGGGGTGGGAGGCTACACCTTC. V and J are TRBV29-1 and TRBJ1-2, with 7 bases fitting TRBD1. CDR1 is SQVTM and CDR2 is ANQGSEA in the germline V gene. The CDR3 is made up of 13 amino acids. The J segment lost 8 bases and the V segment lost 4 bases, leaving 10 bases of the junction unmatched. Based on the CDR3 plus reference TRBV29-1 and TRBJ1-2, the full variable domain is SAVISQKPSRDICQRGTSLTIQCQVDSQVTMMFWYRQQPGQSLTLIATANQGSEATYESGFVIDKFPISRPNLTFSTLTVSNMSPEDSSIYLCSVGLQGVGGYTFGSGTRLTVV.

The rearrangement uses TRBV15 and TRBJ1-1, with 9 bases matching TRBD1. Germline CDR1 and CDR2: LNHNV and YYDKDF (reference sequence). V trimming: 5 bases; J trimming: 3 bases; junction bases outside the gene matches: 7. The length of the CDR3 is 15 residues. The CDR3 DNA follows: TGTGCCACCAGCGGGGGGGACAGGGCTTACACTGAAGCTTTCTTT. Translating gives CATSGGDRAYTEAFF.

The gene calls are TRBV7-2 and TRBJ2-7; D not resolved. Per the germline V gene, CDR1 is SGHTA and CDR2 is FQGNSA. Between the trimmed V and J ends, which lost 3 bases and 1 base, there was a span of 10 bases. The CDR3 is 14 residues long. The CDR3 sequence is CASSFGPGSYEQYV. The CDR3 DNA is TGTGCCAGCAGCTTCGGTCCCGGGTCCTACGAGCAGTACGTC.

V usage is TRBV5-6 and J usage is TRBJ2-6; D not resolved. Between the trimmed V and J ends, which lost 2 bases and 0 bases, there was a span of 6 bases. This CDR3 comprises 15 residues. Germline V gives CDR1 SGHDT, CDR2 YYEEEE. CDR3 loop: CASSFTASGANVLTF. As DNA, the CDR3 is TGTGCCAGCAGCTTTACAGCCTCTGGGGCCAACGTCCTGACTTTC.